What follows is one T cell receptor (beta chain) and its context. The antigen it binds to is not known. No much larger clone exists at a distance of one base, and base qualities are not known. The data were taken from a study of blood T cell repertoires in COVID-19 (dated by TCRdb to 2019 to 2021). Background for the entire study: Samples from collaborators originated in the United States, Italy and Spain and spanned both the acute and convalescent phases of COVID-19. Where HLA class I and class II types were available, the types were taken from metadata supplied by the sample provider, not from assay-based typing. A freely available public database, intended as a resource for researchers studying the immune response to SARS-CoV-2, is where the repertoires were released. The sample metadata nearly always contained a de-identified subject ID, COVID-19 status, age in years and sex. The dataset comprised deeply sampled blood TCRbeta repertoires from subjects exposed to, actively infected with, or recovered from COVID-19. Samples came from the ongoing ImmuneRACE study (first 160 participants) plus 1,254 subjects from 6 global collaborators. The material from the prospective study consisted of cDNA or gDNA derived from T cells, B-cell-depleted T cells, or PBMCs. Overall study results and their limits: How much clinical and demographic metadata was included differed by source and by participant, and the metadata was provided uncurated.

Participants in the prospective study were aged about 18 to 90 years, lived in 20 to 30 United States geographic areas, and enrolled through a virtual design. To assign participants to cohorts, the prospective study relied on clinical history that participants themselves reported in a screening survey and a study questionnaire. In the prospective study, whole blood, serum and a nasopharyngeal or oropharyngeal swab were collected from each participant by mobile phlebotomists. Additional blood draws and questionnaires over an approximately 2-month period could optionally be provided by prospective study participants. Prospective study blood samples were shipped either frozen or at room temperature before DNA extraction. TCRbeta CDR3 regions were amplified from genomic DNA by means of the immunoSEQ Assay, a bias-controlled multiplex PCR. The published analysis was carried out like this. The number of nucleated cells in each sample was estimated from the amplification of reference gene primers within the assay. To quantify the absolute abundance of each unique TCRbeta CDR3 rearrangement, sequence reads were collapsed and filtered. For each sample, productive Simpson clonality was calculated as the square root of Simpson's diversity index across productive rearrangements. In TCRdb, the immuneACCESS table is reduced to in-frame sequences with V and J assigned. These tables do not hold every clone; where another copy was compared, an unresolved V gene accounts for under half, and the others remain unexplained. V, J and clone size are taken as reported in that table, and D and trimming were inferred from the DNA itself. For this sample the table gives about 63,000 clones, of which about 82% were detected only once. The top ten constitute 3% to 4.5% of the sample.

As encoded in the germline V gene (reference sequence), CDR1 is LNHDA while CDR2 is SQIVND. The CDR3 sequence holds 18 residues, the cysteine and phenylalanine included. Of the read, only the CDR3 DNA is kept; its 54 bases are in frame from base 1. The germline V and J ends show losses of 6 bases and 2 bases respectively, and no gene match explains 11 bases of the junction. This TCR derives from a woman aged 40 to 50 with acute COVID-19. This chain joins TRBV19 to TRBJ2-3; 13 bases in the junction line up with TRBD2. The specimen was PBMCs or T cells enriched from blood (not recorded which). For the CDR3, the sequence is CASSQAGTSGATTDTQYF. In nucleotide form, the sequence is TGTGCCAGTAGCCAGGCCGGGACTAGCGGGGCGACCACAGATACGCAGTATTTT.